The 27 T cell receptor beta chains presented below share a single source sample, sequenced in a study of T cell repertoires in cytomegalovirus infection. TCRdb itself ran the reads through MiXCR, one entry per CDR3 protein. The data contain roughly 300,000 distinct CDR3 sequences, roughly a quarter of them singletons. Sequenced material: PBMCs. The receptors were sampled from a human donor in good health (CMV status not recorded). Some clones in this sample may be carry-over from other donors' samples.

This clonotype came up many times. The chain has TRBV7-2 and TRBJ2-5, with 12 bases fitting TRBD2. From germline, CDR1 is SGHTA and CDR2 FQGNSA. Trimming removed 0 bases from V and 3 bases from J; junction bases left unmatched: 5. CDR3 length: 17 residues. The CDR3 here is CASSLAPSGGGEETQYF. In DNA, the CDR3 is TGTGCCAGCAGCTTAGCGCCTAGCGGGGGGGGGGAAGAGACCCAGTACTTC.

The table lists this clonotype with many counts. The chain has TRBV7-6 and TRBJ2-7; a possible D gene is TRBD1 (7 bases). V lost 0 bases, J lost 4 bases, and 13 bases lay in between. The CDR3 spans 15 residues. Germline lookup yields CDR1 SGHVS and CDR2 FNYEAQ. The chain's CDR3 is CASSLAPGGRYEQYV. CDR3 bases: TGTGCCAGCAGCTTAGCTCCAGGGGGGCGATACGAGCAGTACGTC.

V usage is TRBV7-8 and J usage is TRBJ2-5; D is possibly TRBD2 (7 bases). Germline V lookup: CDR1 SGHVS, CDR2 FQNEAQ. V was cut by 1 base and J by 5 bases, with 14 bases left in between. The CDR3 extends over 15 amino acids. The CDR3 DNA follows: TGTGCCAGCAGCTTAGGGCGAGGGGGGGAGGAGACCCAGTACTTC. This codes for CASSLGRGGEETQYF.

CDR3 region: CAIGGGGLNYEQYF. In DNA, the CDR3 is TGTGCCATCGGTGGCGGGGGCCTTAACTACGAGCAGTACTTC. This rearrangement joins TRBV10-3 to TRBJ2-7, with a possible D match to TRBD2 (7 bases). The CDR3 runs 14 residues. Germline V CDR1 and CDR2: ENHRY, SYGVKD. V lost 8 bases to trimming and J lost 3 bases, with 17 bases between them.

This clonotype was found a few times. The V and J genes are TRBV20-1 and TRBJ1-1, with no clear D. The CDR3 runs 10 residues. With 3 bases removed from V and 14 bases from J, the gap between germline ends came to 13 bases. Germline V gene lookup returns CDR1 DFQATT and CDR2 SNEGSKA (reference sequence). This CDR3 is CSASLALVFF. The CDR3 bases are TGCAGTGCTAGTTTGGCCTTGGTGTTCTTT.

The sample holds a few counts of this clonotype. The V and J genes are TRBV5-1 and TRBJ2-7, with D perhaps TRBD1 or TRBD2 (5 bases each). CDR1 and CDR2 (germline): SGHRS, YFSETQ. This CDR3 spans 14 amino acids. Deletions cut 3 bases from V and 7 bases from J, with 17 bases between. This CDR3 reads CASSWDLGRPEQYF. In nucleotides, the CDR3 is TGCGCCAGCAGCTGGGACCTGGGACGCCCGGAGCAGTACTTC.

The CDR3 sequence: CASGYDQENQPQHF. As DNA, the CDR3 is TGTGCCAGCGGCTACGACCAGGAAAATCAGCCCCAGCATTTT. The chain combines TRBV6-2 or TRBV6-3 with TRBJ1-5, with D uncertain. V lost 8 bases to trimming and J lost 4 bases, with 15 bases between them. Germline-derived CDR1 and CDR2 are MNHEY and SVGEGT. The CDR3 runs 14 residues.

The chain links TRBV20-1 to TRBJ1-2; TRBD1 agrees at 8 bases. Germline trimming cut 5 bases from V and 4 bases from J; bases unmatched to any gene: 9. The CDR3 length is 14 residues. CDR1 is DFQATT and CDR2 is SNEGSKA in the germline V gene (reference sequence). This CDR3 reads CSAGSPGGGYGYTF. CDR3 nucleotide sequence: TGCAGTGCTGGATCACCAGGGGGCGGCTATGGCTACACCTTC.

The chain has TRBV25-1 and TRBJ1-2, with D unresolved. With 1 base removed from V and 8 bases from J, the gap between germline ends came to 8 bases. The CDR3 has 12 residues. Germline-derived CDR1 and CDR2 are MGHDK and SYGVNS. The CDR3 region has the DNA TGTGCCAGCAGTGAATCTATTCTGGGCTACACCTTC. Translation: CASSESILGYTF.

As DNA, the CDR3 is TGTGCCAGCAGCCAACCAGGGGGGACAGGGAATGGCTACACCTTC. It specifies CASSQPGGTGNGYTF. The chain carries TRBV3-1 and TRBJ1-2, with 9 bases fitting TRBD1. This CDR3 spans 15 amino acids. Per the germline V gene, CDR1 is LGHDT and CDR2 is YNNKEL (reference sequence). V trimming: 2 bases; J trimming: 6 bases; junction bases outside the gene matches: 7. The full variable domain, completed using reference TRBV3-1 and TRBJ1-2, is DTAVSQTPKYLVTQMGNDKSIKCEQNLGHDTMYWYKQDSKKFLKIMFSYNNKELIINETVPNRFSPKSPDKAHLNLHINSLELGDSAVYFCASSQPGGTGNGYTFGSGTRLTVV.

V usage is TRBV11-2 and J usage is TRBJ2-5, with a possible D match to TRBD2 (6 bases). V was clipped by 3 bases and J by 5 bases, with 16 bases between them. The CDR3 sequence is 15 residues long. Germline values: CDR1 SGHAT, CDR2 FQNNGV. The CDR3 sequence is CASSFEGLGGETQYF. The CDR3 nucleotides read TGTGCCAGCAGCTTTGAGGGCCTAGGAGGGGAGACCCAGTACTTC.

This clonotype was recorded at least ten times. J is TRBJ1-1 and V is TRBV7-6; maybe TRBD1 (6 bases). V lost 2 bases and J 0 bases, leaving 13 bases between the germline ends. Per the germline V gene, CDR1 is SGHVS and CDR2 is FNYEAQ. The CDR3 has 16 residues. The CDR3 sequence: CASSLRTASLNTEAFF. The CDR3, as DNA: TGTGCCAGCAGCTTAAGGACAGCCTCTCTGAACACTGAAGCTTTCTTT.

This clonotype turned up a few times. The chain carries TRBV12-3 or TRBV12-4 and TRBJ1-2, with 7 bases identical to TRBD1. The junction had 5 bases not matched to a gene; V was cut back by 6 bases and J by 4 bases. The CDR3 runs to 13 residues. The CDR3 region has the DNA TGTGCCAGCAGACAACAGGGGATCTATGGCTACACCTTC. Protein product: CASRQQGIYGYTF.

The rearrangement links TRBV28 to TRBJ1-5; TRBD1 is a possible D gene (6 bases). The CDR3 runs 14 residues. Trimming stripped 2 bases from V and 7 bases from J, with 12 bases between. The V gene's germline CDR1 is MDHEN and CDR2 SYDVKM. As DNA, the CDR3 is TGTGCCAGCAGTTTACTACAGGGTCACCAGCCCCAGCATTTT. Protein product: CASSLLQGHQPQHF.

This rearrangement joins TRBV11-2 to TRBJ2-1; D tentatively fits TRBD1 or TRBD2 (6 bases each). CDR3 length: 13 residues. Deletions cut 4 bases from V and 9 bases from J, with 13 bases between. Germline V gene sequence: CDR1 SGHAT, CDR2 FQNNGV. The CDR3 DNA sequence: TGTGCCAGCAGCTCGTTCGGGGGCGGTGAGCAGTTCTTC. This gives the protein CASSSFGGGEQFF.

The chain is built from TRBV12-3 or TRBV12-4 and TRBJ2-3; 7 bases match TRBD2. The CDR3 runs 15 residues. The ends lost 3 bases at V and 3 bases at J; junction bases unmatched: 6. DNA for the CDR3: TGTGCCAGCAGTTTTCATGGTAGCGGGACAGATACGCAGTATTTT. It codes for CASSFHGSGTDTQYF.

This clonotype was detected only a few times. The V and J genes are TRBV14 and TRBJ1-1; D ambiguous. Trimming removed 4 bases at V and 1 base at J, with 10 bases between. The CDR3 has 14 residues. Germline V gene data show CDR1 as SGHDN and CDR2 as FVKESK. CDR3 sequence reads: CASSPPPGNTEAFF. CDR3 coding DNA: TGTGCCAGCAGCCCACCCCCAGGGAACACTGAAGCTTTCTTT. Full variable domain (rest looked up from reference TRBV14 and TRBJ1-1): EAGVTQFPSHSVIEKGQTVTLRCDPISGHDNLYWYRRVMGKEIKFLLHFVKESKQDESGMPNNRFLAERTGGTYSTLKVQPAELEDSGVYFCASSPPPGNTEAFFGQGTRLTVV.

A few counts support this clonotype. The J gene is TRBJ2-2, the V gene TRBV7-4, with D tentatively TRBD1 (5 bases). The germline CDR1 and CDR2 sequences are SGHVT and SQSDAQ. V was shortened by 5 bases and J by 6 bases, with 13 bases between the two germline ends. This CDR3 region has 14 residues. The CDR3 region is CASSPRQGAGELFF. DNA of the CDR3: TGTGCCAGCAGCCCCAGGCAGGGCGCCGGGGAGCTGTTTTTT.

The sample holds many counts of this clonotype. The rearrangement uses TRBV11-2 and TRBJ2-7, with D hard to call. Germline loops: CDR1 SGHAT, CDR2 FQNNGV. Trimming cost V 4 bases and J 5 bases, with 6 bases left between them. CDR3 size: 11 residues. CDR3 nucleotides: TGTGCCAGCAGCTCGTCGAACGAGCAGTACTTC. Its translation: CASSSSNEQYF.

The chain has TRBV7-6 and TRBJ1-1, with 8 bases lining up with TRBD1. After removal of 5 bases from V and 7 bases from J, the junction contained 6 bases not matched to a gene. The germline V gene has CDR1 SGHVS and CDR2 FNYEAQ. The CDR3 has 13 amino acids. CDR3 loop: CASSRTGPDEAFF. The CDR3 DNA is TGTGCCAGCAGCAGGACAGGGCCGGATGAAGCTTTCTTT.

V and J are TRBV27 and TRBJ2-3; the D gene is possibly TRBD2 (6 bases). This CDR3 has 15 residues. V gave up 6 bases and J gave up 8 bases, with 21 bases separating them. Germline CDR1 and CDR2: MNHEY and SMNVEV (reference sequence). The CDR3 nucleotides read TGTGCCAGCAGCTTGAACCGGGACTTCCAGGGTACGCAGTATTTT. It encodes CASSLNRDFQGTQYF.

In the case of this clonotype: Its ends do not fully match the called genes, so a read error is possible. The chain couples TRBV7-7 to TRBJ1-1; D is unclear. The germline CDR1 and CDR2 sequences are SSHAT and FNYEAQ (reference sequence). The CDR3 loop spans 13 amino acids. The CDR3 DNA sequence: TGTGCTAGCAGCTTAGCCGACGGCACTGAAGCTTTCTTT. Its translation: CASSLADGTEAFF.

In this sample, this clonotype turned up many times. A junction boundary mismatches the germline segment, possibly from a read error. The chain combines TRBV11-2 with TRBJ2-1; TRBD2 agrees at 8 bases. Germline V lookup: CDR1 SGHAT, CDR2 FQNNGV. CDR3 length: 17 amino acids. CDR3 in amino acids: CASSLERPGLASAEQFF. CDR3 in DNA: TGTGCCAGCAGCCTAGAGCGCCCCGGACTAGCTTCCGCTGAGCAGTTCTTC.

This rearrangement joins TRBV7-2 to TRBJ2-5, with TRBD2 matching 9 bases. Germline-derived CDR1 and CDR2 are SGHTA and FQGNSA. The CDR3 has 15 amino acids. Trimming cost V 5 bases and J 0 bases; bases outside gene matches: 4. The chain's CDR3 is CASSPLAGDQETQYF. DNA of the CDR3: TGTGCCAGCAGCCCCTTAGCGGGGGACCAAGAGACCCAGTACTTC.

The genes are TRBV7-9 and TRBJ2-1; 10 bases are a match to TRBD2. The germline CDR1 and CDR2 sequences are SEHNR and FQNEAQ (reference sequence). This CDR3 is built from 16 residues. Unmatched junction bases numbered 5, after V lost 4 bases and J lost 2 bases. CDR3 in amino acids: CASSSLSGRTYNEQFF. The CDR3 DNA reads TGTGCCAGCAGCTCCCTTAGCGGGAGGACCTACAATGAGCAGTTCTTC.

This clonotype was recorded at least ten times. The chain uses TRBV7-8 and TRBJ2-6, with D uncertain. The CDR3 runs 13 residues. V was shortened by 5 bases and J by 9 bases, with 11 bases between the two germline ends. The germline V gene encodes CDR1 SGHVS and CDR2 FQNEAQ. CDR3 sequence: CASSVTRDNVLTF. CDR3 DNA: TGTGCCAGCAGCGTAACAAGGGACAACGTCCTGACTTTC.

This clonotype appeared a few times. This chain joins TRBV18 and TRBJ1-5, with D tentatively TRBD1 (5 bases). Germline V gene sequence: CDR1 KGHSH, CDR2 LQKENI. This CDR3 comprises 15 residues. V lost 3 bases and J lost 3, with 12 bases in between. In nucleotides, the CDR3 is TGTGCCAGCTCACCGAACGGGGCCCCCAATCAGCCCCAGCATTTT. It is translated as CASSPNGAPNQPQHF.